This T cell receptor (beta chain) derives from a study of early T cells in non-severe SARS-CoV-2 infection. Turning to the study itself: Sequencing was performed on bulk RNA from unsorted whole blood, leaving chains unpaired. Study conclusions and caveats: VDJdb matches were skewed toward anti-spike CD8 T cell responses.

Unique molecular identifiers tagged individual cDNA molecules. MiXCR, applied by TCRdb to the 5' RACE reads, yields one record per CDR3 protein. The sample lists just over 60,000 distinct CDR3 sequences, around 9.9% occurring once. Turning to this clonotype: Its antigen is still unknown.

The clonotype comes from an adult who was a healthcare worker with PCR-confirmed SARS-CoV-2 infection or an uninfected control (not recorded which). The sample comprised whole blood.

CDR3 bases: TGTGCCAGCAGTGAGGGACTAGCGGGGGCCTTCACAGATACGCAGTATTTT. Its translation: CASSEGLAGAFTDTQYF. V and J are TRBV6-5 and TRBJ2-3; 14 bases agree with TRBD2. The germline gives CDR1 MNHEY, CDR2 SVGAGI. This CDR3 is 17 amino acids long. With V trimmed by 5 bases and J by 2 bases, 6 bases remained unmatched.